Given below is one TCR beta chain in context. Its cognate antigen is unknown. Using its own MiXCR run on the RT-PCR reads, TCRdb lists one record per CDR3 protein. The table lists roughly 570,000 distinct CDR3 sequences, around 13% of them singletons. The data were obtained in a study of response to subunit inactivated influenza vaccine. The study's findings and limits: Authors suggested each seasonal influenza vaccination recruits few new T cells.

The sequencing used PBMCs from blood, collected about 6 weeks after vaccination. The receptor's source is a man over 45 who received an inactivated influenza vaccine.

Here the CDR3 DNA reads TGTGCCAGCAGCTTAGGATGGGGGGCCAACGTCCTGACTTTC. It is translated as CASSLGWGANVLTF. This rearrangement joins TRBV7-9 to TRBJ2-6; D unresolved. There are 14 residues in the CDR3. V lost 1 base and J lost 4, with 5 bases in between. Germline V gene data show CDR1 as SEHNR and CDR2 as FQNEAQ (reference sequence).